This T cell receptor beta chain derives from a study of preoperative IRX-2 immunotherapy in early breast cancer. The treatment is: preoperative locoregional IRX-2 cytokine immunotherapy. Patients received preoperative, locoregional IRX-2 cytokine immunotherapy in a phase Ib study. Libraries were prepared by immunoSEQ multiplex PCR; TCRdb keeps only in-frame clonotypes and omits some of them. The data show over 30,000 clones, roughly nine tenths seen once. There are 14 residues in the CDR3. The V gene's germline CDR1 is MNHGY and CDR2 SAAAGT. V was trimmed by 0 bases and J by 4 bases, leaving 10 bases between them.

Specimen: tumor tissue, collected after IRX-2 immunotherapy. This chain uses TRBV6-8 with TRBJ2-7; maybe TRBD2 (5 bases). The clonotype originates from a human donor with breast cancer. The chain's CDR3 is CASSYSRETYEQYF. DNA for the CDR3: TGTGCCAGCAGTTACTCGAGGGAGACGTACGAGCAGTACTTC.